This T cell receptor beta chain appears in the sequencing data of a study of blood T cell repertoires in COVID-19. Study-level information: Samples taken during acute and convalescent COVID-19 were collected in the United States, Italy and Spain. T cells, B-cell-depleted T cells, or PBMCs provided the cDNA or gDNA that served as material.

In the original workflow: For nucleated cells, counts were estimated from reference gene primer amplification. TCRdb's table, derived via immunoSEQ multiplex PCR, lists solely in-frame clones and lacks some. That table gives V, J and clone size, and the DNA gave D and trimming. The repertoire consists of fewer than 250,000 clones, with about 87% occurring once and the leading ten covering around 1.6%. The clonotype comes from a man in his 70s with acute or convalescent COVID-19. Material: peripheral blood.

The CDR3 sequence is CASTLWLAGVETQYF. CDR3 DNA sequence: TGTGCCAGCACCCTTTGGCTAGCGGGAGTTGAGACCCAGTACTTC. The chain joins TRBV2 to TRBJ2-5; TRBD2 matches at 10 bases. CDR1 SNHLY and CDR2 FYNNEI come from the germline V gene. The CDR3 contains 15 residues. After removal of 7 bases from V and 5 bases from J, the junction contained 10 bases not matched to a gene.